This T cell receptor beta chain was obtained from a study of blood T cell repertoires in COVID-19. Across the study: Whether acute or convalescent, the COVID-19 samples came from the United States, Italy and Spain.

Participants were aged roughly 18 to 95 years, lived in around 22 US areas, and enrolled virtually. Data came from immunoSEQ multiplex PCR; TCRdb stores just in-frame clones and leaves some out. The repertoire consists of some 220,000 clones, with 86% occurring once and the leading ten covering approximately 3.3%. The TCR originated in a woman aged 50 to 60 in a cohort exposed to, infected with or recovered from COVID-19 (not recorded which). Sequencing was done on a sample of PBMCs or T cells enriched from blood (not recorded which).

The CDR3 is CASSQESPRGGHTGELFF. In DNA form, the CDR3 reads TGTGCCAGCAGCCAAGAATCCCCCCGGGGGGGTCACACCGGGGAGCTGTTTTTT. This chain links TRBV4-2 with TRBJ2-2; TRBD2 agrees at 8 bases. The CDR3 has 18 residues. V shed 0 bases and J 3 bases; nucleotides not matched to a gene: 9. Germline CDR1 LGHNA, CDR2 YNFKEQ.